The rows below give T cell receptor beta chains drawn from one sample of a study of T cell responses to AZD1222 COVID-19 vaccine. Profiled with immunoSEQ multiplex PCR; TCRdb holds only in-frame clones, not every one. The sample has 90,000 to 150,000 clones, 87% seen once. Material: peripheral blood, obtained 28 days after the second AZD1222 dose. The receptors stem from an adult who received the AZD1222 COVID-19 vaccine. The CDR3 runs from the conserved cysteine through the conserved F or W. Fields, in order: J gene, V gene, D gene, clone size, CDR3 DNA, CDR3 protein. The D gene is left open where the match is weak. Not every row has a clone size; where given, it reads once, few, many or a size class.

TRBJ2-2 TRBV4-2 TRBD2 once TGTGCCAGCAGCCCCCTCGCCGGGGGGTCCGGGGAGCTGTTTTTT CASSPLAGGSGELFF
TRBJ1-5 TRBV25-1 NA NA TGTGCCAGCAGTGAATGGGGGGATCAGCCCCAGCATTTT CASSEWGDQPQHF
TRBJ2-7 TRBV6-5 TRBD1 NA TGTGCCAGCAGTTACCGACAGGGGCGTTCGCAGTACTTC CASSYRQGRSQYF
TRBJ2-7 TRBV6-5 TRBD1 NA TGTGCCAGCAGTCGACAGGGAAGCGCCTACGAGCAGTACTTC CASSRQGSAYEQYF
TRBJ1-4 TRBV5-1 NA NA TGCGCCAGCAGCTTGGGGGCGGACCGAAAACTGTTTTTT CASSLGADRKLFF
TRBJ1-2 TRBV30 NA NA TGTGCCTGGACCCCGGCAGGGTACGGGGGCTACACCTTC CAWTPAGYGGYTF
TRBJ1-4 TRBV5-4 NA NA TGTGCCAGCAGCTTGGATCTGCCGACAACTAATGAAAAACTGTTTTTT CASSLDLPTTNEKLFF
TRBJ1-2 TRBV2 NA NA TGTGCCAGCAGTGAAGATCTCGGGGTCAACTATGGCTACACCTTC CASSEDLGVNYGYTF
TRBJ1-4 TRBV4-3 TRBD1 NA TGCGCCAGCAGCCAAGGGGACAGGGTTAATGAAAAACTGTTTTTT CASSQGDRVNEKLFF
TRBJ2-6 TRBV7-3 NA NA TGTGCCAGCAGCTTAAACTCTGGGGCCAACGTCCTGACTTTC CASSLNSGANVLTF
TRBJ1-5 TRBV5-1 NA NA TGCGCCAGCAGCTACGGGGGGAGGGATCAGCCCCAGCATTTT CASSYGGRDQPQHF
TRBJ1-3 TRBV7-2 TRBD1 NA TGTGCCAGCAGCACCTCAGGGGGGAACACCATATATTTT CASSTSGGNTIYF
TRBJ1-1 TRBV3-1/TRBV3-2 TRBD1 NA TGTGCCAGCATCACAGGGGGGGCTCGGGACACTGAAGCTTTCTTT CASITGGARDTEAFF
TRBJ1-2 TRBV6-2/TRBV6-3 NA few TGTGCCAGCAGTCTACAGAGCTATGGCTACACCTTC CASSLQSYGYTF
TRBJ1-1 TRBV18 TRBD1 NA TGTGCCAGCTCACCGAATCAGGGGGCGAACACTGAAGCTTTCTTT CASSPNQGANTEAFF
TRBJ2-1 TRBV27 TRBD2 few TGTGCCAGCAGACAGGGACTAGCGGGGGGGCCAAGGGATTGGAATGAGCAGTTCTTC CASRQGLAGGPRDWNEQFF
TRBJ1-1 TRBV2 TRBD1 NA TGTGCCAGCAGCAAACAGGGGCCTGAAGCTTTCTTT CASSKQGPEAFF
TRBJ1-2 TRBV7-2 NA NA TGTGCCAGCAGTCCGGACAGATACTATGGCTACACCTTC CASSPDRYYGYTF
TRBJ2-5 TRBV4-3 NA NA TGCGCCAGCAGCCGGGGTTTGCGGGGCGCCTGGGAGACCCAGTACTTC CASSRGLRGAWETQYF
TRBJ2-3 TRBV19 NA NA TGTGCCAGCCGCTCACCGGGCACGCCGGAAGATACGCAGTATTTT CASRSPGTPEDTQYF
TRBJ2-2 TRBV11-2 NA NA TGTGCCAGCAGCTCTGAGTACACCGGGGAGCTGTTTTTT CASSSEYTGELFF
TRBJ1-5 TRBV10-3 NA few TGTGCCATCAGGGGAACAGGGAGCAATCAGCCCCAGCATTTT CAIRGTGSNQPQHF
TRBJ2-3 TRBV29-1 TRBD1 NA TGCAGCGCCGACAGGGCAGATACGCAGTATTTT CSADRADTQYF